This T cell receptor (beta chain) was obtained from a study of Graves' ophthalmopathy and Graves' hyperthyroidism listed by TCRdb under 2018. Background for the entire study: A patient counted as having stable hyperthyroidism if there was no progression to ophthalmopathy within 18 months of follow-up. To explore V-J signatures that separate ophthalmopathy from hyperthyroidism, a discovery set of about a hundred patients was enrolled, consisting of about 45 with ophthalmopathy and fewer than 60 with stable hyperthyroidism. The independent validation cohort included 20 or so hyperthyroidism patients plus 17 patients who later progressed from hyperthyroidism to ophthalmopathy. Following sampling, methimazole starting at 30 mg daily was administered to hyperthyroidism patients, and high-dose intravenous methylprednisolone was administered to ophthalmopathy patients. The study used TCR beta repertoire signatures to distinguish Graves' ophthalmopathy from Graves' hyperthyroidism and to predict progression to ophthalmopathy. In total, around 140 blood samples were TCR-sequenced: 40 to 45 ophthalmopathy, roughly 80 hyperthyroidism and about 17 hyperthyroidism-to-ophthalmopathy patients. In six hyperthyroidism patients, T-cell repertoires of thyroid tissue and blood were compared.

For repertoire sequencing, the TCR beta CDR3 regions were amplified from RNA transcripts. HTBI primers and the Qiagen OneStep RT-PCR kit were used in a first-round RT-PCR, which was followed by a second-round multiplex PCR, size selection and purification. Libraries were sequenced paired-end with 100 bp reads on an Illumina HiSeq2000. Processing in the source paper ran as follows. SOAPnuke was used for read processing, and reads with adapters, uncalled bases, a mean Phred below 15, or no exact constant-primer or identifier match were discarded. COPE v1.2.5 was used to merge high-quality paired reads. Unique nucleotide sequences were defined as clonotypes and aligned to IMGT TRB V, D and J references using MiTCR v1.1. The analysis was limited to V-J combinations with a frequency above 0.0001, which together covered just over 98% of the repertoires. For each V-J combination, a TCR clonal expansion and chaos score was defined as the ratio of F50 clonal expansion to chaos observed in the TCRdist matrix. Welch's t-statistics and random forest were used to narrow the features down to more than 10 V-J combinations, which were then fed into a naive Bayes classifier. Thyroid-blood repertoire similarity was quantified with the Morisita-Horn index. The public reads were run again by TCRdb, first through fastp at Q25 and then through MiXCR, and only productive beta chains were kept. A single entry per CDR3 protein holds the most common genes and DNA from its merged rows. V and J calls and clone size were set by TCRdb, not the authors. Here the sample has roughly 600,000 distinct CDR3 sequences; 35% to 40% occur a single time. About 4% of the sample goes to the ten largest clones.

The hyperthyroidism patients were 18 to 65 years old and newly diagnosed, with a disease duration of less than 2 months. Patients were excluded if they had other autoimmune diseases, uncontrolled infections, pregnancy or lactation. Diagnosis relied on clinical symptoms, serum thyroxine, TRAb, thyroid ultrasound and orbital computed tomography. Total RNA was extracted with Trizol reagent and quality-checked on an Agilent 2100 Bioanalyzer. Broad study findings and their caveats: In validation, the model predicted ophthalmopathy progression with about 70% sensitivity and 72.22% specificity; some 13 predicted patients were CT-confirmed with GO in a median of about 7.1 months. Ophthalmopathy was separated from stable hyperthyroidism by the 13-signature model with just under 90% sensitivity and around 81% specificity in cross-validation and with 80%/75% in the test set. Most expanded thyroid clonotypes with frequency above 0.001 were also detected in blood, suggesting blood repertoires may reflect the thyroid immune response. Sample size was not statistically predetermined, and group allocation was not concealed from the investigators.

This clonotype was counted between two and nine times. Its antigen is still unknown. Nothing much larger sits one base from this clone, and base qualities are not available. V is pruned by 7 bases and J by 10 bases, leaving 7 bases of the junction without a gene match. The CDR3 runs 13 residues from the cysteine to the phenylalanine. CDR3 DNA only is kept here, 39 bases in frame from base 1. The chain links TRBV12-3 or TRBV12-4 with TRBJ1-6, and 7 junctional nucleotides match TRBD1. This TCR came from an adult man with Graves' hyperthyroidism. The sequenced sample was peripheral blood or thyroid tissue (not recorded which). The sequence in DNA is TGTGCCAGCAAGGCAGGGGGGCCCTCACCCCTCCACTTT. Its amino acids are CASKAGGPSPLHF.